This T cell receptor beta chain was captured by sequencing in a study of T cell changes during pregnancy in multiple sclerosis. Sequencing used immunoSEQ multiplex PCR; TCRdb keeps in-frame clones, though not all of them. The sample has some 31,000 clones, around nine tenths seen once. The CDR3 is made up of 14 amino acids. Germline CDR1 is SGHTA and CDR2 is FQGTGA. Trimming took off 3 bases at V and 5 bases at J, with 13 bases between the two ends. The sample here was CD8+ T cells from peripheral blood mononuclear cells, taken before pregnancy. The TCR was taken from a female donor with multiple sclerosis, enrolled in a pregnancy study. The gene calls are TRBV7-3 and TRBJ2-5, with D tentatively TRBD2 (7 bases). CDR3 protein: CASSLGGAFETQYF. The CDR3 DNA follows: TGTGCCAGCAGCTTGGGGGGGGCTTTCGAGACCCAGTACTTC.